Presented here are 27 T cell receptor beta chains from one specimen sequenced in a study of blood T cells in healthy people across ages. A second PCR, run for about 7 to 11 cycles, used a sample-barcoded 5' primer plus a J-beta primer mix. In TCRdb, the 5' RACE reads were re-called with MiXCR into one record per CDR3 protein. The repertoire holds around 1,700,000 distinct CDR3 sequences, 28% seen once, with 7.7% in the top ten. The sample comprised blood. The receptors derive from a woman aged 25 to 39 in good health.

The chain employs TRBV12-3 or TRBV12-4 and TRBJ1-2; 7 bases map to TRBD1. The CDR3 consists of 14 residues. V gave up 0 bases and J gave up 7 bases; unmatched junction bases: 5. This CDR3 reads CASSLAGGERGYTF. The CDR3 DNA sequence: TGTGCCAGCAGTTTAGCAGGGGGCGAGCGTGGCTACACCTTC.

This clonotype occurred a few times. The rearrangement links TRBV10-3 to TRBJ1-4; 9 nucleotides align to TRBD1. This CDR3 spans 14 amino acids. The V gene's germline CDR1 is ENHRY and CDR2 SYGVKD. The J segment lost 7 bases and the V segment lost 3 bases, leaving 3 bases of the junction unmatched. The CDR3: CAISEGTGLEKLFF. DNA of the CDR3: TGTGCCATCAGTGAAGGGACAGGGCTTGAAAAACTGTTTTTT.

This chain uses TRBV20-1 with TRBJ2-1, with a tentative D call TRBD2 (5 bases). The CDR3 has 15 amino acids. CDR1 and CDR2 from the germline V gene are DFQATT and SNEGSKA (reference sequence). V gave up 0 bases and J gave up 5 bases, with 14 bases separating them. In DNA form, the CDR3 reads TGCAGTGCTAGAGATCCCGCGGACTGGAACAATGAGCAGTTCTTC. As protein: CSARDPADWNNEQFF.

This chain connects TRBV20-1 to TRBJ2-7; D gene unclear. The germline gives CDR1 DFQATT, CDR2 SNEGSKA (reference sequence). The V gene lost 4 bases and the J gene lost 2 bases, with 12 bases spanning the gap. CDR3 size: 13 residues. This CDR3 reads CSATKDRPYEQYF. The CDR3 DNA sequence: TGCAGTGCTACTAAAGACCGGCCCTACGAGCAGTACTTC.

The chain combines TRBV29-1 with TRBJ2-3, with TRBD2 matching over 10 bases. The CDR3 is 15 amino acids. With 6 bases clipped from V and 2 bases from J, the junction kept 8 bases outside the gene matches. Germline V lookup: CDR1 SQVTM, CDR2 ANQGSEA. The CDR3 protein is CSVTLAGTITDTQYF. Here the CDR3 DNA reads TGCAGCGTGACACTAGCGGGGACCATCACAGATACGCAGTATTTT.

This clonotype appeared a few times. This chain connects TRBV20-1 to TRBJ2-7, with a possible D match to TRBD1 (5 bases). Between the trimmed V and J ends, which lost 0 bases and 3 bases, there was a span of 9 bases. The CDR3 contains 13 residues. Germline V gene data show CDR1 as DFQATT and CDR2 as SNEGSKA (reference sequence). As DNA, the CDR3 is TGCAGTGCTAGAGAGCCAGGGTTCTACGAGCAGTACTTC. Its translation: CSAREPGFYEQYF.

This chain uses TRBV7-2 with TRBJ2-2; tentatively, D is TRBD1 (6 bases). V lost 2 bases, J lost 4 bases, and 11 bases lay in between. CDR1 and CDR2 (germline): SGHTA, FQGNSA. The CDR3 consists of 15 residues. The CDR3 sequence: CASSLNRVATGELFF. Written as DNA, the CDR3 is TGTGCCAGCAGCTTAAACAGGGTAGCCACCGGGGAGCTGTTTTTT.

This chain uses TRBV11-2 with TRBJ1-1, with D maybe TRBD1 (6 bases). The ends were cut back, 8 bases at V and 1 base at J, with 8 bases in the middle. CDR3 length: 12 amino acids. Germline V gives CDR1 SGHAT, CDR2 FQNNGV. Here the CDR3 DNA reads TGTGCCAGCCAGGGGCAGAACACTGAAGCTTTCTTT. Its translation is CASQGQNTEAFF.

V is TRBV19 and J is TRBJ2-7; D not certain. Per germline, CDR1 LNHDA and CDR2 SQIVND (reference sequence). CDR3 length: 13 residues. V dropped 1 base and J dropped 3 bases, with 7 bases sitting between them. CDR3 DNA: TGTGCCAGTAGTATAGGGATTCTCTACGAGCAGTACTTC. It translates to CASSIGILYEQYF.

The gene calls are TRBV7-2 and TRBJ2-4; 8 bases match TRBD2. The J call may be wrong; the DNA end is better matched by TRBJ2-7. The germline gives CDR1 SGHTA, CDR2 FQGNSA. This CDR3 spans 15 amino acids. In nucleotides, the CDR3 is TGTGCCAGCAGCTTAGGGGGCGGGGGGTACAACGAGCAGTACTTC. Encoded protein: CASSLGGGGYNEQYF.

This clonotype was detected once. The chain joins TRBV5-5 to TRBJ2-2, with D possibly being TRBD1 (6 bases). Germline loops: CDR1 SGHKS, CDR2 YYEKEE (reference sequence). The CDR3 runs 15 residues. V lost 1 base to trimming and J lost 5 bases, with 12 bases between them. Written as DNA, the CDR3 is TGTGCCAGCAGCTTGCATCAGGGGCAAACCGGGGAGCTGTTTTTT. This sequence encodes CASSLHQGQTGELFF.

This clonotype was counted many times. The chain joins TRBV4-1 to TRBJ2-5; D unclear. The CDR3 totals 13 residues. V was pared by 4 bases and J by 4 bases, with 10 bases between. Germline CDR1 MGHRA, CDR2 YSYEKL. CDR3 sequence: CASSLLPRETQYF. CDR3 nucleotides: TGCGCCAGCAGCCTCCTCCCTAGAGAGACCCAGTACTTC.

J is TRBJ2-1 and V is TRBV20-1; D is uncertain. The germline CDR1 and CDR2 sequences are DFQATT and SNEGSKA (reference sequence). This CDR3 is 12 amino acids long. The germline V and J ends were trimmed by 6 bases and 10 bases, with 16 bases remaining between them. The CDR3 DNA is TGCAGTGCCCGAGACAACTCCTACGAGCAGTTCTTC. Protein product: CSARDNSYEQFF.

The chain recombines TRBV12-3 or TRBV12-4 with TRBJ2-5, with 8 bases lining up with TRBD1. The CDR3 contains 16 residues. V was clipped by 3 bases and J by 11 bases; unmatched bases: 17. CDR3 in amino acids: CASSFLTGEYAREQYF. Written as DNA, the CDR3 is TGTGCCAGCAGTTTCCTGACAGGGGAGTACGCGAGGGAGCAGTACTTC.

V and J are TRBV9 and TRBJ1-3; possible D gene TRBD1, 6 bases. Looked up from germline, CDR1 is SGDLS and CDR2 is YYNGEE. This CDR3 region has 16 residues. V dropped 0 bases and J dropped 0 bases, with 10 bases sitting between them. CDR3 in DNA: TGTGCCAGCAGCGTAGATCGGGACACCTCTGGAAACACCATATATTTT. Amino acids: CASSVDRDTSGNTIYF.

This clonotype was counted between two and nine times. The V call is TRBV5-5, the J call TRBJ2-7, with 9 bases fitting TRBD2. The CDR3 has 17 amino acids. V shed 5 bases, J shed 3 bases, and the junction held 15 bases outside the gene matches. Per germline, CDR1 SGHKS and CDR2 YYEKEE (reference sequence). This chain's CDR3 is CASRFGGSSGRYYEQYF. The CDR3 bases are TGTGCCAGCAGGTTTGGAGGATCGAGCGGGAGGTACTACGAGCAGTACTTC.

The V gene is TRBV5-1, the J gene TRBJ2-5; D possibly uses TRBD1 or TRBD2 (6 bases each). V lost 7 bases to trimming and J lost 4 bases, with 14 bases between them. Per the germline V gene, CDR1 is SGHRS and CDR2 is YFSETQ. The CDR3 totals 13 residues. The CDR3 loop reads CASFSEGVETQYF. For the CDR3, the DNA is TGCGCCAGCTTCTCGGAGGGGGTAGAGACCCAGTACTTC.

This clonotype was picked up a small number of times. This CDR3 reads CASSATRGTLEQYF. The CDR3 nucleotides read TGTGCCAGCAGTGCCACGCGGGGGACTCTTGAGCAGTACTTC. The V call is TRBV6-1, the J call TRBJ2-7; 7 nucleotides line up with TRBD2. Trimming cost V 4 bases and J 7 bases; bases outside gene matches: 10. Looked up from germline, CDR1 is MNHNS and CDR2 is SASEGT. This CDR3 contains 14 residues.

This clonotype was counted between two and nine times. This chain connects TRBV7-9 to TRBJ2-7; D is unclear. The length of the CDR3 is 14 residues. CDR1 and CDR2 (germline): SEHNR, FQNEAQ (reference sequence). V lost 1 base and J 4 bases, leaving 11 bases between the germline ends. As DNA, the CDR3 is TGTGCCAGCAGCTTAGAAAGCTCACTATACGAGCAGTACTTC. This codes for CASSLESSLYEQYF.

The rearrangement joins TRBV7-2 to TRBJ2-7; the D is unclear. With the DNA end fitting TRBJ2-5 better, the J assignment may be wrong. Germline CDR1 and CDR2: SGHTA and FQGNSA. CDR3 length: 15 amino acids. Here the CDR3 reads CASSLLAELGETQYF. For the CDR3, the DNA is TGTGCCAGCAGCTTATTGGCCGAGCTCGGAGAGACCCAGTACTTC.

This clonotype was detected ten times or more. This chain connects TRBV29-1 to TRBJ2-1; possible D gene TRBD2, 5 bases. Trimming left V 4 bases short and J 6 bases short, with 16 bases between. Looked up from germline, CDR1 is SQVTM and CDR2 is ANQGSEA. The CDR3 covers 14 residues. CDR3 nucleotide sequence: TGCAGCGTTGCCCCCACTAGGAGCTCCAATGAGCAGTTCTTC. Translating gives CSVAPTRSSNEQFF.

This chain joins TRBV29-1 and TRBJ1-1; the match to TRBD1 covers 11 bases. V dropped 3 bases and J dropped 6; count of bases not matched to a gene: 3. This CDR3 spans 13 amino acids. Germline lookup yields CDR1 SQVTM and CDR2 ANQGSEA. CDR3 region: CSVDGQGAAEAFF. The CDR3 region has the DNA TGCAGCGTTGATGGACAGGGGGCCGCTGAAGCTTTCTTT.

As concerns this clonotype: A much larger clone differs from this one at a single base, so this may be a read error. The chain uses TRBV20-1 and TRBJ1-2, with D possibly matching TRBD1 (6 bases). This CDR3 has 19 residues. In germline, CDR1 is DFQATT, CDR2 SNEGSKA (reference sequence). Trimming took 1 base from V and 4 from J, leaving 28 bases between them. CDR3 in DNA: TGCAGTGCTAGAGGGCTCGAGGGGGTCATCCAATCTCGTTGCTATGGCTACACCTTC. Translated, it gives CSARGLEGVIQSRCYGYTF.

In its sample, this clonotype was seen once. The chain uses TRBV6-2 or TRBV6-3 and TRBJ2-4; TRBD2 might be the D (6 bases). The CDR3 is 15 residues long. Germline V gives CDR1 MNHEY, CDR2 SVGEGT. Trimming took off 6 bases at V and 13 bases at J, with 25 bases between the two ends. This CDR3 reads CASRRPAGGLQEQYF. The CDR3 DNA is TGTGCCAGCAGACGTCCAGCGGGTGGGCTGCAAGAGCAGTACTTC.

This clonotype was detected many times. The rearrangement links TRBV2 to TRBJ2-7, with TRBD2 matching over 9 bases. The germline CDR1 and CDR2 sequences are SNHLY and FYNNEI. Losses at the gene ends were 8 bases for V and 0 bases for J; bases not matched to a gene: 8. CDR3 length: 15 residues. CDR3 loop: CASGVAGASSYEQYF. CDR3 in DNA: TGTGCCAGCGGGGTAGCGGGGGCGAGCTCCTACGAGCAGTACTTC.

Only a few counts were recorded for this clonotype. The rearrangement uses TRBV6-1 and TRBJ2-4; D might be TRBD1 (5 bases). The DNA end lines up better with TRBJ2-5; the J call may be wrong. The CDR3 length is 15 residues. Germline CDR1 reads MNHNS; CDR2 reads SASEGT. In DNA, the CDR3 is TGTGCCAGCAGTGAAGCGCGCAGGGTCGAAAAGACCCAGTACTTC. Protein: CASSEARRVEKTQYF.

The rearrangement links TRBV20-1 to TRBJ1-2; D is possibly TRBD1 (5 bases). V lost 3 bases to trimming and J lost 3 bases, with 14 bases between them. CDR1 is DFQATT, CDR2 SNEGSKA, per germline (reference sequence). The CDR3 is 14 amino acids. CDR3 bases: TGCAGTGCTAGCGGGTGGGGGAAGGACTATGGCTACACCTTC. This encodes CSASGWGKDYGYTF.